These 14 T cell receptor beta chains originate from one sample sequenced in a study of human T cells and chemical hapten exposure (dated by TCRdb to the early 2020s). Library prep was done by RACE. Sequencing took place on a NextSeq 500. The public reads were reanalyzed by TCRdb: fastp trimming at Q25, MiXCR alignment, in-frame beta chains only. Here each entry gathers all rows of one CDR3 protein and keeps the most common genes and DNA. Here the sample has some 79,000 distinct CDR3 sequences; approximately 8% occur a single time. 1.5% to 1.9% of the sample is in the top ten clones. Taken with the paper, the label for time point translates to: patch test 1, 2 weeks after DPC sensitization. Reading the label with the study, this specimen's treatment or condition is: therapeutic diphenylcyclopropenone sensitization with weekly scalp DPC. Sequenced material: whole blood, taken in connection with sensitization to the hapten diphenylcyclopropenone (DPC). Receptor source: a woman aged 30 to 39 with alopecia areata. Some clones in this sample may be carry-over from other donors' samples.

The rearrangement links TRBV6-5 to TRBJ1-1; D not certain. Germline CDR1 MNHEY, CDR2 SVGAGI. CDR3 length equals 15 residues. V dropped 1 base and J dropped 1 base, with 10 bases sitting between them. CDR3 amino acids: CASSYWLGPNTEAFF. CDR3 nucleotide sequence: TGTGCCAGCAGTTACTGGCTCGGGCCGAACACTGAAGCTTTCTTT.

This clonotype has a count of ten or more. V is TRBV12-3 or TRBV12-4 and J is TRBJ1-6; D not resolved. The ends were cut back, 1 base at V and 10 bases at J, with 8 bases in the middle. This CDR3 has 13 amino acids. The CDR3: CASSLESRSPLHF. The CDR3 DNA reads TGTGCCAGCAGTTTAGAAAGCCGGTCACCCCTCCACTTT.

Many counts were recorded for this clonotype. V and J are TRBV11-2 and TRBJ1-1; D call uncertain. CDR3 size: 13 residues. Germline loops: CDR1 SGHAT, CDR2 FQNNGV. Trimming removed 2 bases at V and 5 bases at J, with 9 bases between. CDR3 region: CASSLIVRTEAFF. As DNA, the CDR3 is TGTGCCAGCAGCTTAATTGTGCGTACTGAAGCTTTCTTT.

Many counts were recorded for this clonotype. J is TRBJ2-2 and V is TRBV5-1; D is possibly TRBD2 (5 bases). The CDR3 loop spans 17 amino acids. V was pared by 3 bases and J by 3 bases, with 18 bases between. Per the germline V gene, CDR1 is SGHRS and CDR2 is YFSETQ. CDR3 sequence: CASSYGTGVLDTGELFF. CDR3 bases: TGCGCCAGCAGCTACGGAACCGGGGTACTGGACACCGGGGAGCTGTTTTTT.

This clonotype was found a few times. The chain combines TRBV7-3 with TRBJ1-1; D ambiguous. Trimming pared 1 base from V and 1 base from J, leaving 7 bases between. The CDR3 covers 14 residues. In germline, CDR1 is SGHTA, CDR2 FQGTGA. The CDR3 region has the DNA TGTGCCAGCAGCTTAAACTCAGCGAACACTGAAGCTTTCTTT. Protein product: CASSLNSANTEAFF.

There are many counts of this clonotype. DNA of the CDR3: TGTGCCAGCAGCCTGGGACAGGGTGGCACTGAAGCTTTCTTT. Its protein is CASSLGQGGTEAFF. This sequence joins TRBV11-2 and TRBJ1-1; 9 bases map to TRBD1. This CDR3 has 14 residues. The junction had 5 bases not matched to a gene; V was cut back by 5 bases and J by 4 bases. Germline V gene lookup returns CDR1 SGHAT and CDR2 FQNNGV. The full variable domain, with the rest looked up from reference TRBV11-2 and TRBJ1-1, is EAGVAQSPRYKIIEKRQSVAFWCNPISGHATLYWYQQILGQGPKLLIQFQNNGVVDDSQLPKDRFSAERLKGVDSTLKIQPAKLEDSAVYLCASSLGQGGTEAFFGQGTRLTVV.

This clonotype was recorded at least ten times. This sequence joins TRBV20-1 and TRBJ1-2, with D possibly being TRBD1 (6 bases). CDR3 length equals 14 residues. The V end was cut by 4 bases, the J end by 6 bases, with 18 bases between. The germline CDR1 and CDR2 sequences are DFQATT and SNEGSKA (reference sequence). CDR3 region: CSAISRGRGDGYTF. Here the CDR3 DNA reads TGCAGTGCTATCTCTCGGGGGCGGGGCGATGGCTACACCTTC.

This clonotype came up many times. The V and J genes are TRBV4-2 and TRBJ1-2, with D unresolved. Deletions cut 2 bases from V and 2 bases from J, with 9 bases between. In germline, CDR1 is LGHNA, CDR2 YNFKEQ. There are 14 residues in the CDR3. CDR3: CASSQSAQNYGYTF. The CDR3, as DNA: TGTGCCAGCAGCCAATCGGCCCAGAACTATGGCTACACCTTC.

This clonotype was observed many times. The chain combines TRBV6-6 with TRBJ2-7; weak D call: TRBD1 (6 bases). This CDR3 is built from 17 residues. Trimming removed 6 bases at V and 0 bases at J, with 21 bases between. Germline assignment: CDR1 MNHNY and CDR2 SVGAGI (reference sequence). The CDR3 protein is CASRKRPGQESSYEQYF. The DNA for the CDR3 is TGTGCCAGCAGAAAGCGACCGGGACAAGAGAGCTCCTACGAGCAGTACTTC.

This clonotype was found many times. V usage is TRBV14 and J usage is TRBJ1-5, with D unclear. V lost 0 bases to trimming and J lost 7 bases, with 7 bases between them. The CDR3 is made up of 13 amino acids. Germline V lookup: CDR1 SGHDN, CDR2 FVKESK. The CDR3 nucleotides are TGTGCCAGCAGCCAAGATCAACTACAGCCCCAGCATTTT. Its protein is CASSQDQLQPQHF.

This clonotype was counted between two and nine times. The chain carries TRBV12-5 and TRBJ2-1; 8 bases align to TRBD1. Trimming cost V 5 bases and J 8 bases; bases outside gene matches: 14. The germline V gene has CDR1 LGHNT and CDR2 FRNRAP. The CDR3 contains 16 residues. The DNA for the CDR3 is TGTGCTAGTGGTAGGGGTAGGGCAGGGGGCCTCGATGAGCAGTTCTTC. The encoded protein is CASGRGRAGGLDEQFF.

This clonotype was found many times. The chain joins TRBV29-1 to TRBJ1-1, with 7 bases fitting TRBD1. The CDR3 spans 12 residues. Trimming at V came to 6 bases and at J to 0 bases, leaving 1 base not matched to a gene. From germline, CDR1 is SQVTM and CDR2 ANQGSEA. In DNA form, the CDR3 reads TGCAGCGTAGACAGGGTGAACACTGAAGCTTTCTTT. It encodes CSVDRVNTEAFF.

This clonotype was recorded once. A read error may be the cause here, since a much bigger clone is one base away. The chain links TRBV10-3 to TRBJ1-4, with 8 bases aligning to TRBD1. Germline CDR1 reads ENHRY; CDR2 reads SYGVKD. The CDR3 runs to 17 residues. The CDR3 DNA sequence: TGTGTCATCAGTGACGACAGGGGACAGTCAACTAATGAAAAACTGTTTTTT. It translates to CVISDDRGQSTNEKLFF.

This clonotype was detected many times. V is TRBV12-3 or TRBV12-4 and J is TRBJ1-2; D call uncertain. Trimming removed 3 bases at V and 0 bases at J, with 5 bases between. The CDR3 loop spans 13 amino acids. Here the CDR3 reads CASSFLANYGYTF. The DNA of the CDR3 is TGTGCCAGCAGTTTTTTAGCTAACTATGGCTACACCTTC.